The rows below give T cell receptor beta chains drawn from one sample of a study of blood T cell repertoires in COVID-19. Data came from immunoSEQ multiplex PCR; TCRdb stores just in-frame clones and leaves some out. The sample consists of 35,000 to 45,000 clones, around 91% of them appearing once. Sample: peripheral blood. Source of these receptors: a man in his fifties or sixties with active COVID-19. The CDR3 runs from the conserved cysteine through the conserved F or W. D genes are given only for firm matches. The listing skips clone size in some rows; elsewhere it reads once, few, many or a size class.

d_call j_call v_call clone_size cdr3_nt cdr3_aa
TRBD1 TRBJ2-7 TRBV5-1 - TGCGCCAGCAGCAGGGGACAGACCTACGAGCAGTACTTC CASSRGQTYEQYF
TRBD2 TRBJ2-1 TRBV6-4 once TGTGCCAGCAGTGTCCGGGGGACTAGCGGGGGGAATGAGCAGTTCTTC CASSVRGTSGGNEQFF
- TRBJ1-4 TRBV12-5 - TGTGCTAGTGGTTTGGTACCCCCCGGGGAAAAACTGTTTTTT CASGLVPPGEKLFF
TRBD1 TRBJ1-2 TRBV7-3 - TGTGCCAGCAGCCCACAGGGGACAGGCCCCTATGGCTACACCTTC CASSPQGTGPYGYTF
- TRBJ1-2 TRBV11-2 - TGTGCCAGCAGCTTTTTCGGGAGCCGGGGCGCCAACTATGGCTACACCTTC CASSFFGSRGANYGYTF
TRBD1 TRBJ2-5 TRBV14 - TGTGCCAGCAGCCAAGCTTGGGACAGTCAAGAGACCCAGTACTTC CASSQAWDSQETQYF
- TRBJ1-1 TRBV21-1 - TGTGCCAGCAGCTTCCATCGGGGGGCGCATTTATCTAGTACTGAAGCTTTCTTT CASSFHRGAHLSSTEAFF
TRBD1 TRBJ2-7 TRBV29-1 - TGCAGCGTTGCGGGGACAGTAGACGAGCAGTACTTC CSVAGTVDEQYF
- TRBJ1-2 TRBV10-3 - TGTGCCATCAGTGCCGACTTGCGTGGCTACACCTTC CAISADLRGYTF
- TRBJ2-3 TRBV19 once TGTGCCAGTCTACAGGCTGGGCGAGATACGCAGTATTTT CASLQAGRDTQYF